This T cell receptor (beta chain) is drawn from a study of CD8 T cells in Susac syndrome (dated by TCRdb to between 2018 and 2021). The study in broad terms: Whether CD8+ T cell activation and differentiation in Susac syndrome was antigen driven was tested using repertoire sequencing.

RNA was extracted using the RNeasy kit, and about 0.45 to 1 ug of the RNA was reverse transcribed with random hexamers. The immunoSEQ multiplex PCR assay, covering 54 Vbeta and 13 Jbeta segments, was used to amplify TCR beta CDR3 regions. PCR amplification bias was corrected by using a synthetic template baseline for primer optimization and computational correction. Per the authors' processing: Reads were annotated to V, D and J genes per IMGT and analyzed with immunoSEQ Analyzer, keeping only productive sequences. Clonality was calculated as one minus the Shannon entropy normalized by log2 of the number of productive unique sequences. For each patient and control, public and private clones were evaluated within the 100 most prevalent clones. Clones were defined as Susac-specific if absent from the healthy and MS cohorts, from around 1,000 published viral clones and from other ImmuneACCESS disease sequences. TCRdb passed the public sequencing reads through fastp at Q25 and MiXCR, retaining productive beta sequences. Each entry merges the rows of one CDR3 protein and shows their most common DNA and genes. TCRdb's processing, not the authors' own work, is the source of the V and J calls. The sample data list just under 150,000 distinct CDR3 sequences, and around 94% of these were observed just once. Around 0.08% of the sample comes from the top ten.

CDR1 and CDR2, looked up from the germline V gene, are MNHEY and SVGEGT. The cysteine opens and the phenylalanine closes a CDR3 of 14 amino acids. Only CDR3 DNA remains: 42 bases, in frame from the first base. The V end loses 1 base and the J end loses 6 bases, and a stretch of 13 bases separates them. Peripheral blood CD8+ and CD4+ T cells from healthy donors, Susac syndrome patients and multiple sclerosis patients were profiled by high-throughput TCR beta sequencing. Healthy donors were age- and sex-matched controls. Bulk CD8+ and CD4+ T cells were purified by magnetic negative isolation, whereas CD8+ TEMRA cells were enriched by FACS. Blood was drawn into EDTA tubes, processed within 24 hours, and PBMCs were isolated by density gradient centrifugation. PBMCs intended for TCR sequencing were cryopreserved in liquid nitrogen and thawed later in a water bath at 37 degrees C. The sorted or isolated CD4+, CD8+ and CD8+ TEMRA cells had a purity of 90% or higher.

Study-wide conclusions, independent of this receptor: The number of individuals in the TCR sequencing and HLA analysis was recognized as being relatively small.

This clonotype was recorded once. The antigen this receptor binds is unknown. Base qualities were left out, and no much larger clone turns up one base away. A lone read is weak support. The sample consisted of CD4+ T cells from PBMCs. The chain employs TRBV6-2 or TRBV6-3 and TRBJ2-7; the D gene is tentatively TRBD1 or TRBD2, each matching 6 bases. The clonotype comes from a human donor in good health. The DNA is TGTGCCAGCAGTTACTTAGGGGGGCGTAGCGAGCAGTACTTC. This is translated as CASSYLGGRSEQYF.